This TCR beta chain was identified during a study of identical twins. Study findings and constraints: Out-of-frame TCR alpha sharing observed in monozygotic twins exceeded model estimates. Zero-insertion analyses could be partly confounded by invariant MAIT and iNKT cells.

Only healthy Caucasians were enrolled as donors. TCRdb passed the 5' RACE reads through MiXCR, listing each CDR3 protein once. The sample lists approximately 670,000 distinct CDR3 sequences; approximately 6.1% were seen once. This clonotype was counted only a few times. Its matching antigen is unknown. This CDR3 is built from 16 residues. Trimming removed 5 bases at V and 0 bases at J, with 15 bases between. CDR1 is SEHNR and CDR2 is FQNEAQ in the germline V gene (reference sequence). The clonotype originates from a young man in good health. The chain links TRBV7-9 to TRBJ2-3, with D unresolved. Sequenced: naive T cells sorted from blood. The CDR3 DNA follows: TGTGCCAGCAGCACCGTAGCAAGTACTAGCACAGATACGCAGTATTTT. This codes for CASSTVASTSTDTQYF.